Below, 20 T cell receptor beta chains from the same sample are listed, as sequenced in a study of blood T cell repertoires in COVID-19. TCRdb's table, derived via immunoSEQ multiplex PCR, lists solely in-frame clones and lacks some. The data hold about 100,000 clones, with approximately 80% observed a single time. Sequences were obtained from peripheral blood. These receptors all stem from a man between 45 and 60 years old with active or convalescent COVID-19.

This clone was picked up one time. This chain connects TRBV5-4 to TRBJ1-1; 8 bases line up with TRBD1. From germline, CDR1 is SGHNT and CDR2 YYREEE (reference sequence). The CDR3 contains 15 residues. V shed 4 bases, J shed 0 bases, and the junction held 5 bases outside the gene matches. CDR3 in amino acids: CASSPGTGMNTEAFF. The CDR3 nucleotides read TGTGCCAGCAGCCCCGGGACAGGCATGAACACTGAAGCTTTCTTT.

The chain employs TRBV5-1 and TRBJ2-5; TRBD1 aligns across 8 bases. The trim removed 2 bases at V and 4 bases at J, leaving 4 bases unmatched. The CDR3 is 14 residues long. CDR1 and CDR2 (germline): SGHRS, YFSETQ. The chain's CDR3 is CASSFPDRAETQYF. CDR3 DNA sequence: TGCGCCAGCAGCTTTCCGGACAGGGCAGAGACCCAGTACTTC.

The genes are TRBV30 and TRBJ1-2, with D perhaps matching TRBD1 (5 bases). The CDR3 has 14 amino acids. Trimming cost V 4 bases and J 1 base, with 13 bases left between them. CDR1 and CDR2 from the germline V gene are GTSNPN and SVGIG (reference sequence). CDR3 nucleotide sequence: TGTGCCTGGAACCCAGGGCCCTTTAACTATGGCTACACCTTC. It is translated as CAWNPGPFNYGYTF.

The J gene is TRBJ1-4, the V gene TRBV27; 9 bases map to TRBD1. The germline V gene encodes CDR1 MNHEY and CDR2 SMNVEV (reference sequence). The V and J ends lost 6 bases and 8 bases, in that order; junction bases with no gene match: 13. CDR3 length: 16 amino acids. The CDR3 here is CASSTNRGRRREKLFF. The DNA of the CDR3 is TGTGCCAGCAGCACCAACAGGGGGCGGAGGAGAGAAAAACTGTTTTTT.

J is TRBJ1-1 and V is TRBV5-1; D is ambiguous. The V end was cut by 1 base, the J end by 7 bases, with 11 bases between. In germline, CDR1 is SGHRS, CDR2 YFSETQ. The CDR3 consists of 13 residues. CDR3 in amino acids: CASSLFRNFEAFF. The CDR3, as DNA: TGCGCCAGCAGCTTGTTCAGGAACTTTGAAGCTTTCTTT.

Written as DNA, the CDR3 is TGTGCCAGTAGTATCCAGGGGAGTAGCAATGAGCAGTTCTTC. Its protein product is CASSIQGSSNEQFF. The chain employs TRBV19 and TRBJ2-1, with D tentatively TRBD1 (6 bases). Looked up from germline, CDR1 is LNHDA and CDR2 is SQIVND (reference sequence). The CDR3 contains 14 residues. V lost 3 bases, J lost 6 bases, and 12 bases lay in between.

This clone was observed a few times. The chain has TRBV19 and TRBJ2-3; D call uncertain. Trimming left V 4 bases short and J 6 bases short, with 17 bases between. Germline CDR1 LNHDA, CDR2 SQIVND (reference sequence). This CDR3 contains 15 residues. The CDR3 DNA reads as TGTGCCAGTAGTACCAGTCCCCAAAGTGTCGATACGCAGTATTTT. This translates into CASSTSPQSVDTQYF.

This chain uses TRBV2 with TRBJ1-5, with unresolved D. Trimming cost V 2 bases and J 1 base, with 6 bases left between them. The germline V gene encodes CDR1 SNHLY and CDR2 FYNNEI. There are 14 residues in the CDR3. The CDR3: CASSERGSNQPQHF. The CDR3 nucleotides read TGTGCCAGCAGTGAACGGGGAAGCAATCAGCCCCAGCATTTT.

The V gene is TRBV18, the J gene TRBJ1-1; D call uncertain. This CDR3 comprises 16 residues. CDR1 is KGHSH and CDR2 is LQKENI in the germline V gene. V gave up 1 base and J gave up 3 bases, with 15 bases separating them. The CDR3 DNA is TGTGCCAGCTCACCACGGGGATTTGGGCGGGACACTGAAGCTTTCTTT. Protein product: CASSPRGFGRDTEAFF.

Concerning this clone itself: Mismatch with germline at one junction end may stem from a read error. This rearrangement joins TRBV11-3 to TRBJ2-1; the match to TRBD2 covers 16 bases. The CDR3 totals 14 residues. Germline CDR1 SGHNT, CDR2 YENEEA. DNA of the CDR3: TGTGCCAGCAGCAAACCGGGACTAGCGGGAGGGCCAGTCTTC. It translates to CASSKPGLAGGPVF.

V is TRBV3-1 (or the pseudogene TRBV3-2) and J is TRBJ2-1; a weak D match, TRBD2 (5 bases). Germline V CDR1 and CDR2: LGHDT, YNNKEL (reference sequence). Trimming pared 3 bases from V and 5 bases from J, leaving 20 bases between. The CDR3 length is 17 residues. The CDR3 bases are TGTGCCAGCAGCCAGTCACAGACTACTCTACTTGACAATGAGCAGTTCTTC. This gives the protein CASSQSQTTLLDNEQFF.

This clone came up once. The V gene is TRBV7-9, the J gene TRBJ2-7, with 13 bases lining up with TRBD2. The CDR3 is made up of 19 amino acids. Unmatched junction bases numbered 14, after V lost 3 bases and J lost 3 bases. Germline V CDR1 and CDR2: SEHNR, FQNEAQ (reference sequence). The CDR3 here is CASSFPGFGTSGTNYEQYF. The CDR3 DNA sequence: TGTGCCAGCAGCTTCCCCGGGTTTGGGACTAGCGGGACCAACTACGAGCAGTACTTC.

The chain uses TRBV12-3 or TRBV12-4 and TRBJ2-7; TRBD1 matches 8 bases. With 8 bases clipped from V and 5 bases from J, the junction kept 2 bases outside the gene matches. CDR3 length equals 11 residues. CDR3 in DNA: TGTGCCAGCGGGACAGGCCACGAGCAGTACTTC. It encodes CASGTGHEQYF.

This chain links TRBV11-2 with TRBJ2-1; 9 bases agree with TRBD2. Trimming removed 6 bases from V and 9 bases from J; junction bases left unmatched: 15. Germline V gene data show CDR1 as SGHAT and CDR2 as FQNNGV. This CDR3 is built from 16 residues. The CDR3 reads CASSRRLAETRSEQFF. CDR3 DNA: TGTGCCAGCAGTCGGAGACTAGCGGAGACCAGAAGTGAGCAGTTCTTC.

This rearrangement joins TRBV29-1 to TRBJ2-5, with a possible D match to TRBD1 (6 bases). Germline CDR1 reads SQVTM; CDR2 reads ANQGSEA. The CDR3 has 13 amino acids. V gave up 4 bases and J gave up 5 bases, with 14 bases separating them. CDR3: CSVGGRGRETQYF. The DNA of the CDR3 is TGCAGCGTTGGGGGCAGGGGTAGGGAGACCCAGTACTTC.

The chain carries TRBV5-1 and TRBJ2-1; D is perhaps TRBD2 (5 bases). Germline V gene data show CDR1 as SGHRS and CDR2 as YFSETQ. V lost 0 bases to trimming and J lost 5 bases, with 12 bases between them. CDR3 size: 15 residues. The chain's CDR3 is CASSLAGGVDNEQFF. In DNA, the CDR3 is TGCGCCAGCAGCTTGGCCGGAGGAGTAGACAATGAGCAGTTCTTC.

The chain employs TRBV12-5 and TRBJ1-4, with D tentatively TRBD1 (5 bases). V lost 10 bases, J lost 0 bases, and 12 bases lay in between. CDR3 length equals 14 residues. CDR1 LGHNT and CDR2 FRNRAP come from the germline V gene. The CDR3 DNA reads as TGTGCTACCTTTGGGGGGGCAACTAATGAAAAACTGTTTTTT. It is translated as CATFGGATNEKLFF.

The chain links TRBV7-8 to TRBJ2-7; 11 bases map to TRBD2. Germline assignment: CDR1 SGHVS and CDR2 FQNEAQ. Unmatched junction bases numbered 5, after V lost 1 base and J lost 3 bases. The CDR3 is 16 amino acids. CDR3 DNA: TGTGCCAGCAGCTTAGGCTTTAGCGGGAGGGACTACGAGCAGTACTTC. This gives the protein CASSLGFSGRDYEQYF.

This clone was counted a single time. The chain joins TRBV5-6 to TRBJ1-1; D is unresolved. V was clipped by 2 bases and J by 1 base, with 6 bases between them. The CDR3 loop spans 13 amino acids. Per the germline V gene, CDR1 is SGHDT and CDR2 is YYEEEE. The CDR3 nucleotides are TGTGCCAGCAGCTTTCGGGGGAACACTGAAGCTTTCTTT. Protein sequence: CASSFRGNTEAFF.

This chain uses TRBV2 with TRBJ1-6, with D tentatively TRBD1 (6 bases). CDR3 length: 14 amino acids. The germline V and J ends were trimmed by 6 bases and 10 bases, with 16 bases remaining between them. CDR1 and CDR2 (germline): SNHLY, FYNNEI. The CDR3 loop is CASSERGRGSPLHF. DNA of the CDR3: TGTGCCAGCAGCGAACGGGGTAGGGGGTCACCCCTCCACTTT.